This entry features one TCR beta chain sequence. What it binds is not known. This record comes from a study of brain T cells in children with intractable seizures. As for time point: blood from clinic visit 5 months post-surgery; TSC patient then seizure free. The sequenced cases were selected for having the highest brain T cell transcript signatures. This table comes from immunoSEQ multiplex PCR, and its TCRdb copy is limited to in-frame clones, with some not included. The sample has around 340,000 clones, roughly 93% seen once; the top ten hold around 5%. Findings and limits, study-wide: Only CDR3 sequence similarity suggested viral specificity, without known HCMV serostatus. Pre- and post-surgery blood differed in depth, so pre-surgery absences may be undersampling.

CDR1 is SGHTA and CDR2 is FQGNSA in the germline V gene. The CDR3 has 17 residues. V lost 3 bases, J lost 0 bases, and 14 bases lay in between. This receptor was taken from a boy in the first two years of life with tuberous sclerosis and intractable seizures. The rearrangement joins TRBV7-2 to TRBJ1-4, with D perhaps matching TRBD1 (5 bases). The material was peripheral blood, obtained roughly 5 months after surgery. CDR3 region: CASSFPGLAATNEKLFF. The CDR3 nucleotides are TGTGCCAGCAGCTTCCCAGGGCTCGCAGCAACTAATGAAAAACTGTTTTTT.